The clone carrying this T cell receptor (beta chain) was detected only a few times. What it recognizes is unknown. Germline V CDR1 and CDR2: SGHRS, YFSETQ. J gave up 8 bases and V 0 bases, and 8 bases lay outside the gene matches. The CDR3 is 16 residues long. This sample stems from a study of beta chain features in type 1 diabetes. For the study at large: Sorted cells, 90 million to 120 million in number, were examined across all samples. General study results and limits: Shorter TCRB CDR3s, moderately but significantly so, were found in Type 1 diabetes patients in all four CD4+ subsets. A closer apparent resemblance between naive, central memory and Treg TCRB repertoires was seen in patients than in healthy donors. PCR might show a preference for shorter templates, equally across patients and controls.

Expressed TCRB transcripts were sequenced, since all the RNA that had been isolated was reverse transcribed. The data were produced by immunoSEQ multiplex PCR, yet TCRdb's version contains in-frame clones alone and is incomplete. The sample holds about 650,000 clones, roughly an eighth seen once. Sequencing was performed on naive CD4+ T cells from blood. The receptor was isolated from a man younger than 45 with type 1 diabetes. V is TRBV5-1 and J is TRBJ2-1; the match to TRBD1 covers 10 bases. This CDR3 reads CASSLGGTGASYEQFF. The DNA of the CDR3 is TGCGCCAGCAGCTTGGGCGGGACAGGGGCCTCCTATGAGCAGTTCTTC.